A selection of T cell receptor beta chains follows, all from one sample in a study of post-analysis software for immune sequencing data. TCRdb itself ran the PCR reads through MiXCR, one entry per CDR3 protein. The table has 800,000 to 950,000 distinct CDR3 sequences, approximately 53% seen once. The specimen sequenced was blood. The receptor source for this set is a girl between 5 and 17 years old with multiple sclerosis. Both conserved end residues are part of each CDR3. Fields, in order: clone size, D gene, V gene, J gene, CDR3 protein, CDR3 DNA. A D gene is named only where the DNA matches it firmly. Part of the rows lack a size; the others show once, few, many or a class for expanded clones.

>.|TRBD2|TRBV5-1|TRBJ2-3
CASSLATTSVKDTQYF
TGCGCCAGCAGCCTCGCAACGACTAGCGTTAAAGATACGCAGTATTTT
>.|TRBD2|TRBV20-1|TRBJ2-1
CSARDWASGNEQFF
TGCAGTGCTAGAGATTGGGCTAGCGGCAATGAGCAGTTCTTC
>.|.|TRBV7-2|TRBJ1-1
CASSLALRWGEGTEAFF
TGTGCCAGCAGCTTAGCGCTAAGGTGGGGGGAGGGCACTGAAGCTTTCTTT
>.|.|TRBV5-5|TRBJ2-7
CASSFSYSYEQYF
TGTGCCAGCAGCTTCAGTTACTCCTACGAGCAGTACTTC
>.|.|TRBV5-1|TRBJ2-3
CASSETGAVDTQYF
TGCGCCAGCAGCGAAACGGGAGCGGTAGATACGCAGTATTTT
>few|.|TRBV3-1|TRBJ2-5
CASSQYQETQYF
TGTGCCAGCAGCCAGTACCAAGAGACCCAGTACTTC
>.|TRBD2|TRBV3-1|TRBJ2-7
CASSQGGTSSYEQYF
TGTGCCAGCAGCCAAGGGGGGACTAGCTCCTACGAGCAGTACTTC
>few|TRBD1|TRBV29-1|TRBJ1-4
CSVNGQGSEKLFF
TGCAGCGTTAACGGACAGGGGAGTGAAAAACTGTTTTTT
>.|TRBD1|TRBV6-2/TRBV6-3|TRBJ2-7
CATALRDSYEQYF
TGTGCCACAGCCCTCCGGGACAGCTACGAGCAGTACTTC
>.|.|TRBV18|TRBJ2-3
CASSPRGGLIGDTQYF
TGTGCCAGCTCACCACGAGGGGGATTAATTGGAGATACGCAGTATTTT
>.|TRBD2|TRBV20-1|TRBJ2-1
CSAAPVAGGPDEQFF
TGCAGTGCTGCCCCGGTAGCGGGAGGGCCCGATGAGCAGTTCTTC
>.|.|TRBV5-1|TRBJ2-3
CASSWEAGTDTQYF
TGCGCCAGCAGCTGGGAAGCGGGTACAGATACGCAGTATTTT
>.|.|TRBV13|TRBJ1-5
CASSSHWDGNQPQHF
TGTGCCAGCAGCTCCCACTGGGATGGAAATCAGCCCCAGCATTTT
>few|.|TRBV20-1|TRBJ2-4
CSAIWRGDIQYF
TGCAGTGCTATTTGGAGGGGTGACATTCAGTACTTC
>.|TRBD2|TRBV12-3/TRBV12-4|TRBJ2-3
CASSYRLAGGPDTQYF
TGTGCCAGCAGCTATAGACTAGCGGGAGGCCCGGATACGCAGTATTTT
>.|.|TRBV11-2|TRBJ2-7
CASSLAPKDEQYF
TGTGCCAGCAGCTTAGCCCCAAAAGACGAGCAGTACTTC
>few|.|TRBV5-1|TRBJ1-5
CASSSGEYSNQPQHF
TGCGCCAGCAGCTCCGGGGAATATAGCAATCAGCCCCAGCATTTT
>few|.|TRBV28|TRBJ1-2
CASSGADSWGTNYGYTF
TGTGCCAGCAGTGGAGCGGACAGTTGGGGCACTAACTATGGCTACACCTTC
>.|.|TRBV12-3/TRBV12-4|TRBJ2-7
CASTFRGSSYEQYF
TGTGCCAGCACCTTCCGGGGGTCCTCCTACGAGCAGTACTTC
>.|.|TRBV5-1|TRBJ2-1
CASSLSSGAAYNEQFF
TGCGCCAGCAGCTTGAGTAGCGGTGCCGCCTACAATGAGCAGTTCTTC
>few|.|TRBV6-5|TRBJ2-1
CASMKRTLYNEQFF
TGTGCCAGCATGAAGCGGACACTGTACAATGAGCAGTTCTTC
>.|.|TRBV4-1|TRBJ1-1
CASSQATGIRTEAFF
TGCGCCAGCAGCCAAGCAACAGGGATACGCACTGAAGCTTTCTTT
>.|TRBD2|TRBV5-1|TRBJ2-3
CASSPSGGRMSDTQYF
TGCGCCAGCAGCCCATCCGGCGGGAGGATGTCAGATACGCAGTATTTT
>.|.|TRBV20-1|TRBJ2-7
CSARDNNEQYF
TGCAGTGCTAGAGACAACAATGAGCAGTACTTC
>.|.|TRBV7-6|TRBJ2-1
CASSLALVSSFHNEQFF
TGTGCCAGCAGCTTAGCGCTTGTATCCTCTTTCCACAATGAGCAGTTCTTC
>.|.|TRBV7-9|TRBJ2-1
CASSSQGGFLNEQFF
TGTGCCAGCAGCTCACAGGGCGGCTTCCTCAATGAGCAGTTCTTC
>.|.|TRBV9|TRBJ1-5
CASSVAGERRQPQHF
TGTGCCAGCAGCGTAGCAGGGGAAAGGCGACAGCCCCAGCATTTT
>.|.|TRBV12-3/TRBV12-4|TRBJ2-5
CASSLEQQTQYF
TGTGCCAGCAGTTTAGAACAGCAGACCCAGTACTTC
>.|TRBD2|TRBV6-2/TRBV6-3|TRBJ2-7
CASSDTSGRFDEQYF
TGTGCCAGCAGTGACACTAGCGGGAGGTTCGATGAGCAGTACTTC
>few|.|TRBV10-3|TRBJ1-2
CAIRGTQGYGYTF
TGTGCCATCAGGGGGACGCAGGGCTATGGCTACACCTTC
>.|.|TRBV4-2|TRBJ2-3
CASSQQPGSADTQYF
TGTGCCAGCAGCCAACAGCCCGGCAGTGCAGATACGCAGTATTTT